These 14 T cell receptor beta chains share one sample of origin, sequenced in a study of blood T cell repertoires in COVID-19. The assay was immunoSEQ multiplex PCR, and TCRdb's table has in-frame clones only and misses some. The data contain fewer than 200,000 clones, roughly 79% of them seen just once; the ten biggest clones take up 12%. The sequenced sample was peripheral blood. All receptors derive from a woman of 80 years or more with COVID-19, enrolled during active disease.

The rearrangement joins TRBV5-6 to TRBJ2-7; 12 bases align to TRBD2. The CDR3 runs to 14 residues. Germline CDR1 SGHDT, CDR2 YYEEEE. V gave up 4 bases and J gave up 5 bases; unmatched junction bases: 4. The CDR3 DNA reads TGTGCCAGCAGCGGACTAGCGGGACCCCACGAGCAGTACTTC. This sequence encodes CASSGLAGPHEQYF.

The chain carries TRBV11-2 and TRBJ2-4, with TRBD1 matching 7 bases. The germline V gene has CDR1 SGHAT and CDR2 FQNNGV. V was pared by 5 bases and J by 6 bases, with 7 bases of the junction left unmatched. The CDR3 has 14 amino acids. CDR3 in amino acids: CASSPSGGSNIQYF. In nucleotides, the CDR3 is TGTGCCAGCAGCCCATCAGGGGGTTCAAACATTCAGTACTTC. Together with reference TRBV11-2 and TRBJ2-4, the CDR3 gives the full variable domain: EAGVAQSPRYKIIEKRQSVAFWCNPISGHATLYWYQQILGQGPKLLIQFQNNGVVDDSQLPKDRFSAERLKGVDSTLKIQPAKLEDSAVYLCASSPSGGSNIQYFGAGTRLSVL.

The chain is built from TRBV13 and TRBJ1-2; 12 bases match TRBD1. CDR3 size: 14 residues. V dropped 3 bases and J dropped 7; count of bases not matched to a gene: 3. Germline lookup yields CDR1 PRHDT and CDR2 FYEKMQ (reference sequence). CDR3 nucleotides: TGTGCCAGCAGCTTGGGGGACAGGGGGCTTGGCTACACCTTC. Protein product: CASSLGDRGLGYTF.

Here the CDR3 DNA reads TGTGCCAGCAGCTTTTCGGGGGAAGAGACCCAGTACTTC. Translated, it gives CASSFSGEETQYF. The chain recombines TRBV7-9 with TRBJ2-5; tentative D call: TRBD2 (6 bases). The ends were cut back, 3 bases at V and 3 bases at J, with 8 bases in the middle. Germline CDR1 is SEHNR and CDR2 is FQNEAQ (reference sequence). The CDR3 extends over 13 amino acids.

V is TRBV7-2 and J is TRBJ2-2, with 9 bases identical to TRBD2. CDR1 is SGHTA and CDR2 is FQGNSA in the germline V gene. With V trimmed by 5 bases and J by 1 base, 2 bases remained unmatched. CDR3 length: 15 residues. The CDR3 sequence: CASSPSGMNTGELFF. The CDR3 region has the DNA TGTGCCAGCAGCCCTAGCGGGATGAACACCGGGGAGCTGTTTTTT.

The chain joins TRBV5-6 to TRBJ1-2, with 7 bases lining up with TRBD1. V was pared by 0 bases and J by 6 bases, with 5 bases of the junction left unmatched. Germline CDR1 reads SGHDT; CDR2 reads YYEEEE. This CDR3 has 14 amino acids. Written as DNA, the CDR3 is TGTGCCAGCAGCTTGGGCAGGGGGAAGGATGGCTACACCTTC. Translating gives CASSLGRGKDGYTF.

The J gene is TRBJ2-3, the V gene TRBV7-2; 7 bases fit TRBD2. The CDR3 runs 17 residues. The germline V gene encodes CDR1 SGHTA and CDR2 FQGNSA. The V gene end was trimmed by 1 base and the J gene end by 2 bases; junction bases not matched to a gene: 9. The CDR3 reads CASSLEGQAGNTDTQYF. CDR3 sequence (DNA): TGTGCCAGCAGCTTAGAGGGGCAAGCGGGGAACACAGATACGCAGTATTTT.

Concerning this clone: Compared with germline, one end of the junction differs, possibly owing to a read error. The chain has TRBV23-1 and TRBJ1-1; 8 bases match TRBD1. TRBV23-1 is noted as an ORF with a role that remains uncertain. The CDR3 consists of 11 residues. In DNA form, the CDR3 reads TGCGCCAGCAAGACAGGGGCCCTCCCTACCTTT. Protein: CASKTGALPTF.

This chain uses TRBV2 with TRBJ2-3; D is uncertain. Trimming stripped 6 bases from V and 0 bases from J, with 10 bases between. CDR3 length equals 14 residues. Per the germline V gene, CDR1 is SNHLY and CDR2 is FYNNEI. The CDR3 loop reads CASRESSSTDTQYF. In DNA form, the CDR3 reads TGTGCCAGCAGGGAGAGCTCTAGCACAGATACGCAGTATTTT.

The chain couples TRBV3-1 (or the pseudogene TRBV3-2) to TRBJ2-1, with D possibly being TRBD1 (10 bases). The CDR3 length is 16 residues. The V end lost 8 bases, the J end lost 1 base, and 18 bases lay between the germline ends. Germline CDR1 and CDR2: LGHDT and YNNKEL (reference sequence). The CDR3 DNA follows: TGTGCCAGCGCGGGGGGGACAGGGGATTCCTACAATGAGCAGTTCTTC. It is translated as CASAGGTGDSYNEQFF.

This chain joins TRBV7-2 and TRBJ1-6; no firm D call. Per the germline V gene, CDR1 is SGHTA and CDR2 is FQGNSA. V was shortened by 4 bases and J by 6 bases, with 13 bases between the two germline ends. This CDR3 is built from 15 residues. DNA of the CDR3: TGTGCCAGCAGCTCCCGACGGAGAATTAATTCACCCCTCCACTTT. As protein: CASSSRRRINSPLHF.

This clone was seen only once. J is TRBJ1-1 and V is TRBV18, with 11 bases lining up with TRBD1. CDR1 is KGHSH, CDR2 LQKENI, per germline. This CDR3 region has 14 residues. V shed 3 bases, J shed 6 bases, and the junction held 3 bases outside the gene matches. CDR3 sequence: CASSPGTGGSEAFF. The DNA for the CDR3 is TGTGCCAGCTCACCCGGGACAGGGGGATCTGAAGCTTTCTTT.

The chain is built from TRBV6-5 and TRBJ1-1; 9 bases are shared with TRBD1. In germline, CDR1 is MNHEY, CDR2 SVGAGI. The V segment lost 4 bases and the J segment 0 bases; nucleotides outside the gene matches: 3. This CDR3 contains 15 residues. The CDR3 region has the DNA TGTGCCAGCAGTTTAACAGGGGGCATGAACACTGAAGCTTTCTTT. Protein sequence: CASSLTGGMNTEAFF.

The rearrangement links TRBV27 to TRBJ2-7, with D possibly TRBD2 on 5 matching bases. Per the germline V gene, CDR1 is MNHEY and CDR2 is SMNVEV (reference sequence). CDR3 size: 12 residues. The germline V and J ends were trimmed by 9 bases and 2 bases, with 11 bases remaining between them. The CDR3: CASRHGTYEQYF. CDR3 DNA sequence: TGTGCCAGTCGCCACGGGACCTACGAGCAGTACTTC.